Sequencing of this T cell receptor (beta chain) was carried out in a study of blood T cell repertoires in COVID-19. Germline CDR1 reads LNHDA; CDR2 reads SQIVND (reference sequence). This CDR3 spans 15 amino acids. V dropped 6 bases and J dropped 2 bases, with 14 bases sitting between them. Per the original methods: Quantification of nucleated cells was approximated via reference gene primer amplification. This table comes from immunoSEQ multiplex PCR, and its TCRdb copy is limited to in-frame clones, with some not included. V and J calls plus clone size are reproduced from that table; the DNA served to infer D and trimming. The sample lists tens of thousands of clones; 88% were seen once.

The sequence derives from a human donor in a cohort sampled during active COVID-19. The sequenced sample was peripheral blood. The J gene is TRBJ1-3, the V gene TRBV19; possibly TRBD1 for D (5 bases). In DNA, the CDR3 is TGTGCCAGTAGACACTACGGGGGTACTGGAAACACCATATATTTT. Protein: CASRHYGGTGNTIYF. The full variable domain, its missing parts supplied by reference TRBV19 and TRBJ1-3, is DGGITQSPKYLFRKEGQNVTLSCEQNLNHDAMYWYRQDPGQGLRLIYYSQIVNDFQKGDIAEGYSVSREKKESFPLTVTSAQKNPTAFYLCASRHYGGTGNTIYFGEGSWLTVV.